This T cell receptor (beta chain) came from a study of PD-1 blockade in classical Hodgkin lymphoma. Study background: Nivolumab was administered to patients intravenously at 3 mg/kg every 2 weeks. Overall study findings and caveats: Initiation of nivolumab under 1 year after ASCT led to exclusion of patients.

Germline values: CDR1 SGHRS, CDR2 YFSETQ. The CDR3 is 15 amino acids. Trimming removed 0 bases at V and 8 bases at J, with 17 bases between. The table came from immunoSEQ multiplex PCR; TCRdb's copy has only in-frame clones and leaves some out. The sample lists approximately 27,000 clones; under 90% were seen once. Turning to this clone: Antigen: not known.

Every one of the patients relapsed after autologous stem cell transplantation (brentuximab vedotin exposure was variable). The rearrangement joins TRBV5-1 to TRBJ1-2, with a possible D match to TRBD1 (6 bases). The TCR sequence derives from a human donor with classical Hodgkin lymphoma. Material: peripheral blood mononuclear cells (PBMCs), obtained at baseline. The CDR3 reads CASSLDGGREEGYTF. In DNA, the CDR3 is TGCGCCAGCAGCTTGGATGGGGGCCGGGAGGAGGGCTACACCTTC.